This entry concerns a single TCR beta chain. This entry comes from a study of blood T cells in healthy people across ages. Whole-study context: About one barcoded beta molecule per two T cells was the capture yield of template switching.

The germline V gene has CDR1 SGHTA and CDR2 FQGTGA. The CDR3 extends over 16 amino acids. J was trimmed by 5 bases and V by 5 bases; bases with no gene match: 6. A second PCR of roughly 7 to 11 cycles used a sample-barcoded 5' primer and a J-beta primer mix. TCRdb itself ran the 5' RACE reads through MiXCR, one entry per CDR3 protein. There are fewer than 950,000 distinct CDR3 sequences in the sample; approximately 53% occur only once, and around 40% lies in the top ten. Sequencing used blood. The TCR originated in a man aged 80 or over in good health. This chain uses TRBV7-3 with TRBJ2-2; the match to TRBD2 covers 12 bases. The CDR3 DNA follows: TGTGCCAGCAGCCTAGCGGGAGGGCCGGGAACCGGGGAGCTGTTTTTT. Encoded protein: CASSLAGGPGTGELFF.